This TCR beta chain was captured by sequencing in a study of blood T cell repertoires in COVID-19. Here immunoSEQ multiplex PCR was the method, and the copy in TCRdb shows in-frame clones only, minus some. This table holds fewer than 300,000 clones, 86% found once. Trimming at V came to 5 bases and at J to 6 bases, leaving 7 bases not matched to a gene. From germline, CDR1 is SQVTM and CDR2 ANQGSEA. The CDR3 length is 13 residues. Donors of Cohort 3 who recovered were those that had two negative PCRs, clearance, or symptom resolution. The chain links TRBV29-1 to TRBJ1-2; TRBD1 matches 9 bases. This TCR came from a young man who had recovered from COVID-19. The sample taken for sequencing was PBMCs or T cells enriched from blood (not recorded which). The CDR3 bases are TGCAGCGTTAGCACAGGGGGCGCGAATGGCTACACCTTC. Translated: CSVSTGGANGYTF.